Presented here are 20 T cell receptor beta chains from one specimen sequenced in a study of cytomegalovirus exposure and HLA in healthy donors. PCR employed 60 Vbeta and 13 Jbeta primers. TCRdb's copy holds only in-frame clones and misses some; the assay was immunoSEQ multiplex PCR. There are tens of thousands of clones in the sample; about four fifths occur only once, and roughly 3% lies in the top ten. The material sequenced was PBMCs. Source of these receptors: a woman aged 35 to 49 in good health and CMV-seronegative.

This chain joins TRBV27 and TRBJ1-3; 8 bases are a match to TRBD1. J was trimmed by 4 bases and V by 4 bases; bases with no gene match: 6. The V gene's germline CDR1 is MNHEY and CDR2 SMNVEV (reference sequence). The CDR3 sequence is 15 residues long. The CDR3 DNA is TGTGCCAGCAGTTCCAACACAGGGGGAGGAAACACCATATATTTT. Protein sequence: CASSSNTGGGNTIYF.

This chain joins TRBV7-3 and TRBJ2-7, with D maybe TRBD2 (5 bases). The length of the CDR3 is 12 residues. Germline CDR1 reads SGHTA; CDR2 reads FQGTGA. Trimming cost V 6 bases and J 6 bases, with 12 bases left between them. Here the CDR3 DNA reads TGTGCCAGCAGTTCCGCCGGAGGCGAGCAGTACTTC. It codes for CASSSAGGEQYF.

This clone occurred once. The J gene is TRBJ1-4, the V gene TRBV5-1; 8 nucleotides align to TRBD1. V shed 2 bases and J 4 bases; nucleotides not matched to a gene: 4. Germline V CDR1 and CDR2: SGHRS, YFSETQ. CDR3 length: 15 residues. The CDR3 region is CASSLTGGLNEKLFF. The CDR3 DNA reads as TGCGCCAGCAGCTTAACAGGGGGACTTAATGAAAAACTGTTTTTT. The full variable domain, with the rest looked up from reference TRBV5-1 and TRBJ1-4, is KAGVTQTPRYLIKTRGQQVTLSCSPISGHRSVSWYQQTPGQGLQFLFEYFSETQRNKGNFPGRFSGRQFSNSRSEMNVSTLELGDSALYLCASSLTGGLNEKLFFGSGTQLSVL.

The J gene is TRBJ2-3, the V gene TRBV19; D is perhaps TRBD2 (6 bases). CDR1 LNHDA and CDR2 SQIVND come from the germline V gene (reference sequence). CDR3 length: 12 amino acids. V shed 8 bases and J shed 4 bases, with 10 bases lying between them. For the CDR3, the DNA is TGTGCCAGTTCGGAGGGAGCAGATACGCAGTATTTT. Amino acids: CASSEGADTQYF.

The gene calls are TRBV11-3 and TRBJ2-1; 9 bases are shared with TRBD2. The germline V gene has CDR1 SGHNT and CDR2 YENEEA. The V gene end was trimmed by 3 bases and the J gene end by 6 bases; junction bases not matched to a gene: 3. CDR3 size: 14 residues. This chain's CDR3 is CASSFASGINEQFF. The CDR3 region has the DNA TGTGCCAGCAGCTTCGCTAGCGGGATCAATGAGCAGTTCTTC.

The chain uses TRBV28 and TRBJ2-7; unclear D gene. V was trimmed by 3 bases and J by 5 bases, leaving 11 bases between them. This CDR3 region has 13 residues. In germline, CDR1 is MDHEN, CDR2 SYDVKM. As DNA, the CDR3 is TGTGCCAGCAGTTTTGCATTGAGGAACGAGCAGTACTTC. Translating gives CASSFALRNEQYF.

The chain uses TRBV4-2 and TRBJ1-1; TRBD1 matches 8 bases. Germline values: CDR1 LGHNA, CDR2 YNFKEQ. The V and J ends lost 4 bases and 2 bases, in that order; junction bases with no gene match: 9. The CDR3 has 16 residues. The CDR3 bases are TGTGCCAGCAGCCGAGACAGGGGAATCTTAAACACTGAAGCTTTCTTT. Translated, it gives CASSRDRGILNTEAFF.

This clone was picked up a small number of times. The V and J genes are TRBV14 and TRBJ2-5, with 7 bases aligning to TRBD2. The trim removed 0 bases at V and 5 bases at J, leaving 9 bases unmatched. The CDR3 totals 16 residues. Germline values: CDR1 SGHDN, CDR2 FVKESK. CDR3 region: CASSQDVYGGSETQYF. The CDR3, as DNA: TGTGCCAGCAGCCAAGATGTTTATGGCGGGAGTGAGACCCAGTACTTC. The full variable domain, with the rest looked up from reference TRBV14 and TRBJ2-5, is EAGVTQFPSHSVIEKGQTVTLRCDPISGHDNLYWYRRVMGKEIKFLLHFVKESKQDESGMPNNRFLAERTGGTYSTLKVQPAELEDSGVYFCASSQDVYGGSETQYFGPGTRLLVL.

This clone turned up a few times. The chain employs TRBV7-3 and TRBJ2-5; 9 nucleotides match TRBD1. The CDR3 sequence is 13 residues long. The germline gives CDR1 SGHTA, CDR2 FQGTGA. Losses at the gene ends were 4 bases for V and 5 bases for J; bases not matched to a gene: 2. The chain's CDR3 is CASSWTGVETQYF. DNA of the CDR3: TGTGCCAGCAGCTGGACAGGGGTGGAGACCCAGTACTTC.

This rearrangement joins TRBV9 to TRBJ1-1, with D uncertain. Germline V gene sequence: CDR1 SGDLS, CDR2 YYNGEE. V lost 0 bases and J lost 1, with 16 bases in between. The CDR3 length is 17 residues. The DNA of the CDR3 is TGTGCCAGCAGCGTAGGAACCTCCGCGCGTTCGAACACTGAAGCTTTCTTT. This gives the protein CASSVGTSARSNTEAFF.

This CDR3 is CASSPDTREQYF. In DNA, the CDR3 is TGTGCCAGCAGCCCTGACACTCGCGAGCAGTACTTC. The chain uses TRBV6-5 and TRBJ2-7; no clear D. The V end lost 6 bases, the J end lost 6 bases, and 12 bases lay between the germline ends. The germline V gene has CDR1 MNHEY and CDR2 SVGAGI. The CDR3 loop spans 12 amino acids.

This chain connects TRBV5-8 to TRBJ1-1; D is possibly TRBD1 (5 bases). Deletions cut 0 bases from V and 2 bases from J, with 14 bases between. This CDR3 is built from 16 residues. Germline-derived CDR1 and CDR2 are SGHTS and YDEGEE. The CDR3 loop reads CASSLVGRALNTEAFF. Written as DNA, the CDR3 is TGTGCCAGCAGCTTGGTTGGCAGGGCACTTAACACTGAAGCTTTCTTT.

The chain links TRBV9 to TRBJ2-1; TRBD2 matches at 10 bases. CDR1 and CDR2 from the germline V gene are SGDLS and YYNGEE. The CDR3 sequence is 14 residues long. The V gene end was trimmed by 4 bases and the J gene end by 6 bases; junction bases not matched to a gene: 4. The CDR3 spells CASSLSGRINEQFF. The CDR3 DNA sequence: TGTGCCAGCAGCCTTAGCGGGAGGATCAATGAGCAGTTCTTC.

This clone was recorded a few times. The gene calls are TRBV2 and TRBJ1-5, with unresolved D. Germline-derived CDR1 and CDR2 are SNHLY and FYNNEI. V lost 6 bases and J 3 bases, leaving 18 bases between the germline ends. This CDR3 region has 16 residues. This CDR3 reads CASSPNVMANNQPQHF. The CDR3 DNA follows: TGTGCCAGCAGCCCCAATGTCATGGCCAACAATCAGCCCCAGCATTTT.

V is TRBV4-1 and J is TRBJ2-7, with 10 nucleotides matching TRBD2. The trim removed 1 base at V and 3 bases at J, leaving 12 bases unmatched. This CDR3 comprises 18 residues. Germline lookup yields CDR1 MGHRA and CDR2 YSYEKL. The CDR3: CASSQGGLATLSSYEQYF. As DNA, the CDR3 is TGCGCCAGCAGCCAAGGGGGACTAGCGACCCTCTCAAGCTACGAGCAGTACTTC.

The chain couples TRBV6-5 to TRBJ2-7; 8 bases fit TRBD1. CDR1 is MNHEY, CDR2 SVGAGI, per germline. The CDR3 runs to 13 residues. The junction had 4 bases not matched to a gene; V was cut back by 6 bases and J by 3 bases. The CDR3: CASSKDRVYEQYF. The DNA for the CDR3 is TGTGCCAGCAGCAAGGACAGGGTCTACGAGCAGTACTTC.

The chain couples TRBV4-3 to TRBJ2-7; possible D gene TRBD1, 6 bases. The CDR3 loop spans 15 amino acids. V lost 0 bases and J lost 4, with 13 bases in between. Germline lookup yields CDR1 LGHNA and CDR2 YSLEER. CDR3 in DNA: TGCGCCAGCAGCCAAGATCGGGACACGAGATACGAGCAGTACTTC. This encodes CASSQDRDTRYEQYF.

The gene calls are TRBV27 and TRBJ2-7; 10 nucleotides align to TRBD1. Germline CDR1 reads MNHEY; CDR2 reads SMNVEV (reference sequence). The CDR3 is 13 residues long. Trimming cost V 6 bases and J 3 bases; bases outside gene matches: 2. The CDR3 reads CASRGQGYYEQYF. In nucleotides, the CDR3 is TGTGCCAGCAGGGGACAGGGGTACTACGAGCAGTACTTC.

The gene calls are TRBV18 and TRBJ1-1; D unclear. Deletions cut 4 bases from V and 4 bases from J, with 19 bases between. The length of the CDR3 is 16 residues. The germline gives CDR1 KGHSH, CDR2 LQKENI. The CDR3 protein is CASSLDTITGITEAFF. The DNA of the CDR3 is TGTGCCAGCTCACTCGATACCATTACGGGGATCACTGAAGCTTTCTTT.

The V and J genes are TRBV6-5 and TRBJ2-7; 9 bases align to TRBD2. V lost 0 bases to trimming and J lost 4 bases; unmatched junction nucleotides: 4. The CDR3 contains 15 residues. The germline V gene encodes CDR1 MNHEY and CDR2 SVGAGI. CDR3 sequence (DNA): TGTGCCAGCAGTTACTCGGGCGGGAGGGTATACGAGCAGTACTTC. It translates to CASSYSGGRVYEQYF.